Each of the 26 T cell receptor beta chains below was sequenced from the same sample in a study of regulatory T cells in long-lasting Graves disease. The time point is: persistent/refractory GD, antithyroid drugs over 5 years with positive TRAb. PBMC-extracted RNA yielded the TCR library. Researchers made TCR beta libraries by using iRepertoire HTBI primers and running Arm-PCR on CDR3 regions. Via MiXCR, TCRdb re-called the multiplex PCR reads, giving one row per CDR3 protein. Of 300,000 to 500,000 distinct CDR3 sequences listed, 20% to 25% are singletons. The specimen comprised peripheral blood mononuclear cells (PBMCs), sampled when the disease was refractory, from a patient treated with antithyroid drugs. These receptors came from a female donor with Graves disease.

The chain employs TRBV29-1 and TRBJ2-5; D unclear. This CDR3 is built from 14 residues. Trimming left V 5 bases short and J 5 bases short, with 18 bases between. CDR1 is SQVTM, CDR2 ANQGSEA, per germline. The CDR3 reads CSVSSTPGPETQYF. CDR3 nucleotide sequence: TGCAGCGTTAGTTCCACTCCTGGCCCGGAGACCCAGTACTTC. Full variable domain (outside the CDR3, taken from reference TRBV29-1 and TRBJ2-5): SAVISQKPSRDICQRGTSLTIQCQVDSQVTMMFWYRQQPGQSLTLIATANQGSEATYESGFVIDKFPISRPNLTFSTLTVSNMSPEDSSIYLCSVSSTPGPETQYFGPGTRLLVL.

This clonotype was detected only a few times. Given a much more abundant clone one base away, this may be a read error. V usage is TRBV2 and J usage is TRBJ1-2, with unresolved D. The CDR3 runs to 13 residues. Germline values: CDR1 SNHLY, CDR2 FYNNEI. The CDR3, as DNA: TGTGCCAGCAGTGAAGCGGCCCTTGGTGGCCACACCTTC. Translated, it gives CASSEAALGGHTF. Based on the CDR3 plus reference TRBV2 and TRBJ1-2, the full variable domain is EPEVTQTPSHQVTQMGQEVILRCVPISNHLYFYWYRQILGQKVEFLVSFYNNEISEKSEIFDDQFSVERPDGSNFTLKIRSTKLEDSAMYFCASSEAALGGHTFGSGTRLTVV.

Turning to this clonotype: A much larger clonotype is one base distant, so this may be a read error. J is TRBJ2-7 and V is TRBV20-1; 10 bases map to TRBD2. The CDR3 is made up of 14 amino acids. Looked up from germline, CDR1 is DFQATT and CDR2 is SNEGSKA (reference sequence). DNA for the CDR3: TGCAGTGCTCACGGACTAGCGGAGCTCTACGAGCAGCACTTC. This sequence encodes CSAHGLAELYEQHF.

This clonotype was recorded at least ten times. The rearrangement joins TRBV28 to TRBJ1-5; tentatively, D is TRBD1 (5 bases). CDR1 MDHEN and CDR2 SYDVKM come from the germline V gene. Trimming removed 4 bases from V and 2 bases from J, with 15 bases in between. This CDR3 comprises 16 residues. The CDR3 is CASSSPQVRGNQPQHF. DNA for the CDR3: TGTGCCAGCAGTTCCCCACAGGTAAGGGGCAATCAGCCCCAGCATTTT.

The J gene is TRBJ1-1, the V gene TRBV19; no clear D gene. The length of the CDR3 is 14 residues. Trimming took off 7 bases at V and 1 base at J, with 13 bases between the two ends. Germline V gene data show CDR1 as LNHDA and CDR2 as SQIVND (reference sequence). CDR3 bases: TGTGCCAGTAAGCTAGGGCGGCCGAACACTGAAGCTTTCTTT. This translates into CASKLGRPNTEAFF.

This clonotype occurred many times. V usage is TRBV4-3 and J usage is TRBJ2-7; 10 bases agree with TRBD2. This CDR3 spans 15 amino acids. Per the germline V gene, CDR1 is LGHNA and CDR2 is YSLEER. Trimming cost V 0 bases and J 4 bases; bases outside gene matches: 3. CDR3: CASSQDRAGGYEQYF. The CDR3 region has the DNA TGCGCCAGCAGCCAAGATCGAGCGGGAGGGTACGAGCAGTACTTC.

V gene TRBV30 combines with J gene TRBJ2-7; no firm D call. Germline CDR1 GTSNPN, CDR2 SVGIG (reference sequence). The ends were cut back, 3 bases at V and 3 bases at J, with 9 bases in the middle. The CDR3 extends over 12 amino acids. The CDR3 DNA reads TGTGCCTGGAGGGACGATTTCTACGAGCAGTACTTC. This encodes CAWRDDFYEQYF.

This clonotype was seen only a few times. The V gene is TRBV5-1, the J gene TRBJ1-1; TRBD1 agrees at 10 bases. The CDR3 totals 14 residues. V was pared by 0 bases and J by 8 bases, with 4 bases of the junction left unmatched. CDR1 SGHRS and CDR2 YFSETQ come from the germline V gene. In DNA, the CDR3 is TGCGCCAGCAGCTTGGGACAGGGGGCTTCCGAAGCTTTCTTT. It translates to CASSLGQGASEAFF.

This clonotype has just a few counts. This rearrangement joins TRBV6-2 or TRBV6-3 to TRBJ2-7, with a possible D match to TRBD2 (5 bases). Germline V gives CDR1 MNHEY, CDR2 SVGEGT. The CDR3 is 15 amino acids. V was cut by 5 bases and J by 2 bases, with 16 bases left in between. The CDR3 region is CASSTSRRGTYEQYF. Here the CDR3 DNA reads TGTGCCAGCAGTACCTCGCGTCGGGGTACCTACGAGCAGTACTTC.

This clonotype was counted between two and nine times. This sequence joins TRBV19 and TRBJ2-7, with D perhaps TRBD2 (6 bases). Germline CDR1 reads LNHDA; CDR2 reads SQIVND (reference sequence). Trimming left V 5 bases short and J 4 bases short, with 15 bases between. CDR3 length: 14 residues. The CDR3 is CASSWGPGDYEQYF. As DNA, the CDR3 is TGTGCCAGTAGTTGGGGACCGGGGGATTACGAGCAGTACTTC.

In this sample, this clonotype turned up a few times. The V call is TRBV30, the J call TRBJ1-4; no firm D call. V shed 3 bases and J shed 0 bases, with 14 bases lying between them. The V gene's germline CDR1 is GTSNPN and CDR2 SVGIG (reference sequence). The CDR3 extends over 16 amino acids. The CDR3 nucleotides are TGTGCCTGGAGCTTGGGCAGCGCTGCAACTAATGAAAAACTGTTTTTT. Translated: CAWSLGSAATNEKLFF.

This clonotype was counted only a few times. The V and J genes are TRBV7-2 and TRBJ1-1, with a possible D match to TRBD1 (6 bases). This CDR3 spans 14 amino acids. V gave up 1 base and J gave up 4 bases, with 10 bases separating them. Germline CDR1 is SGHTA and CDR2 is FQGNSA. CDR3 amino acids: CASSLGLGGTEAFF. The CDR3 coding sequence is TGTGCCAGCAGCTTAGGCCTAGGGGGCACTGAAGCTTTCTTT. The full variable domain, in which reference TRBV7-2 and TRBJ1-1 provide the parts outside the CDR3, is GAGVSQSPSNKVTEKGKDVELRCDPISGHTALYWYRQSLGQGLEFLIYFQGNSAPDKSGLPSDRFSAERTGGSVSTLTIQRTQQEDSAVYLCASSLGLGGTEAFFGQGTRLTVV.

The chain carries TRBV6-1 and TRBJ1-2, with D maybe TRBD1 (5 bases). Trimming stripped 6 bases from V and 2 bases from J, with 19 bases between. Germline V gene sequence: CDR1 MNHNS, CDR2 SASEGT. The CDR3 extends over 16 amino acids. The DNA of the CDR3 is TGTGCCAGCAGAGTCGTTTCGGGACGGGGCAACTATGGCTACACCTTC. It specifies CASRVVSGRGNYGYTF.

This clonotype was detected many times. The genes are TRBV19 and TRBJ1-5; D unclear. There are 13 residues in the CDR3. Germline V lookup: CDR1 LNHDA, CDR2 SQIVND (reference sequence). Trimming pared 5 bases from V and 5 bases from J, leaving 10 bases between. This CDR3 reads CASSARNDQPQHF. The CDR3, as DNA: TGTGCCAGTAGTGCCAGAAACGATCAGCCCCAGCATTTT. The full variable domain, with the rest looked up from reference TRBV19 and TRBJ1-5, is DGGITQSPKYLFRKEGQNVTLSCEQNLNHDAMYWYRQDPGQGLRLIYYSQIVNDFQKGDIAEGYSVSREKKESFPLTVTSAQKNPTAFYLCASSARNDQPQHFGDGTRLSIL.

This clonotype was counted only a few times. The rearrangement uses TRBV24-1 and TRBJ2-3, with a weak D call TRBD2 (5 bases). Trimming pared 2 bases from V and 6 bases from J, leaving 14 bases between. Germline V gives CDR1 KGHDR, CDR2 SFDVKD. This CDR3 has 15 amino acids. The CDR3 protein is CATSDWTGTSDTQYF. CDR3 DNA sequence: TGTGCCACCAGTGATTGGACGGGAACGTCTGATACGCAGTATTTT.

This clonotype appeared a few times. The CDR3 nucleotides read TGTGCCAGCAGCTTAGCTAGCGGGAGGGCTTACGAGCAGTACTTC. Its translation: CASSLASGRAYEQYF. V and J are TRBV7-8 and TRBJ2-7; 11 bases agree with TRBD2. The J segment lost 4 bases and the V segment lost 0 bases, leaving 2 bases of the junction unmatched. This CDR3 is 15 amino acids long. Per germline, CDR1 SGHVS and CDR2 FQNEAQ.

This clonotype was counted only a few times. The CDR3: CASSYAGTGKYEQYF. For the CDR3, the DNA is TGTGCCAGCAGTTACGCCGGGACAGGGAAATACGAGCAGTACTTC. The chain joins TRBV6-5 to TRBJ2-7; 9 bases agree with TRBD1. Germline V CDR1 and CDR2: MNHEY, SVGAGI. The CDR3 totals 15 residues. After removal of 2 bases from V and 4 bases from J, the junction contained 6 bases not matched to a gene.

This clonotype has ten or more counts. CDR3 nucleotide sequence: TGTGCCAGCAGTTACTCACTCGGGACGGTGGACTATGGCTACACCTTC. It specifies CASSYSLGTVDYGYTF. The V gene is TRBV6-2 or TRBV6-3, the J gene TRBJ1-2; TRBD1 is a possible D gene (5 bases). The CDR3 is 16 residues long. Germline V gene lookup returns CDR1 MNHEY and CDR2 SVGEGT. With 0 bases removed from V and 3 bases from J, the gap between germline ends came to 14 bases.

The chain joins TRBV3-1 to TRBJ2-7; 7 bases are shared with TRBD2. The CDR3 is 14 amino acids. V shed 0 bases and J 3 bases; nucleotides not matched to a gene: 2. Germline assignment: CDR1 LGHDT and CDR2 YNNKEL (reference sequence). CDR3 amino acids: CASSQELASYEQYF. The CDR3 DNA sequence: TGTGCCAGCAGCCAAGAACTAGCGAGCTACGAGCAGTACTTC.

Many counts were recorded for this clonotype. The chain combines TRBV15 with TRBJ2-2; tentatively, D is TRBD2 (5 bases). Germline CDR1 and CDR2: LNHNV and YYDKDF (reference sequence). V was shortened by 7 bases and J by 5 bases, with 14 bases between the two germline ends. The CDR3 is made up of 14 amino acids. CDR3 coding DNA: TGTGCCACCACGGAGGTCGCTAGTACCGGGGAGCTGTTTTTT. Translation: CATTEVASTGELFF.

This clonotype was seen at least ten times. The CDR3 DNA reads as TGTGCCAGCAGTACCCTGAACTATGGCTACACCTTC. Protein sequence: CASSTLNYGYTF. This rearrangement joins TRBV12-3 or TRBV12-4 to TRBJ1-2, with no clear D. V lost 5 bases, J lost 2 bases, and 6 bases lay in between. The CDR3 covers 12 residues.

DNA for the CDR3: TGTGCCAGCAGCTTAGACAATATTGACTATGGCTACACCTTC. Its protein is CASSLDNIDYGYTF. This chain joins TRBV7-9 and TRBJ1-2; D not resolved. The V gene lost 1 base and the J gene lost 3 bases, with 9 bases spanning the gap. The CDR3 consists of 14 residues. The germline gives CDR1 SEHNR, CDR2 FQNEAQ (reference sequence).

The chain carries TRBV27 and TRBJ2-3, with D unclear. Germline V gene data show CDR1 as MNHEY and CDR2 as SMNVEV (reference sequence). The CDR3 runs to 13 residues. Trimming pared 3 bases from V and 0 bases from J, leaving 4 bases between. The DNA for the CDR3 is TGTGCCAGCAGTTTTTATAGCACAGATACGCAGTATTTT. Its protein product is CASSFYSTDTQYF.

This clonotype was observed at least ten times. This chain links TRBV12-3 or TRBV12-4 with TRBJ2-5; D call uncertain. Trimming removed 6 bases from V and 2 bases from J, with 19 bases in between. This CDR3 contains 16 residues. The CDR3 spells CASSLGGAGRQETQYF. The CDR3, as DNA: TGTGCCAGCAGCCTAGGTGGCGCCGGACGGCAAGAGACCCAGTACTTC.

This clonotype was seen ten or more times. This sequence joins TRBV6-1 and TRBJ2-6, with D unclear. The CDR3 loop spans 15 amino acids. V was trimmed by 7 bases and J by 0 bases, leaving 10 bases between them. Germline CDR1 MNHNS, CDR2 SASEGT. The CDR3 sequence: CASIPWGSGANVLTF. CDR3 DNA sequence: TGTGCCAGCATCCCGTGGGGCTCTGGGGCCAACGTCCTGACTTTC.

To note about this clonotype: A read error is possible here, since a much larger clone lies one base away. The V call is TRBV7-2, the J call TRBJ1-5, with D perhaps matching TRBD1 (5 bases). V was trimmed by 5 bases and J by 9 bases, leaving 17 bases between them. Germline V gene data show CDR1 as SGHTA and CDR2 as FQGNSA. CDR3 length equals 14 residues. DNA for the CDR3: TGTGCCAGCAGCCACCCCGGGACCGATCGGCCCCAGCATTTT. Its translation is CASSHPGTDRPQHF.